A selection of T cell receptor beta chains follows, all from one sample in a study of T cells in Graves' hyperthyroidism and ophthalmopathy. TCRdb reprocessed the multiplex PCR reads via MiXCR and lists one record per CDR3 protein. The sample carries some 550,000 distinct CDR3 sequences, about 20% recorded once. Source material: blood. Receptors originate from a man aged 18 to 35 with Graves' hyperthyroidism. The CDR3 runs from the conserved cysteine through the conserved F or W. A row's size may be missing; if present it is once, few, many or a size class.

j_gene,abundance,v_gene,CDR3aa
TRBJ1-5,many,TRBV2,CASSGTGGGSNQPQHF
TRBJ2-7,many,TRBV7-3,CASSPRDSQNLSEQYF
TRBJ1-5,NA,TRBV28,CASSMGQDNQPQHF
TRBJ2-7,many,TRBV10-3,CAITSVRGSYEQYF
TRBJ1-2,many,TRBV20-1,CSARGPGGYYGYTF
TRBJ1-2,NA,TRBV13,CASSRDPGYGYTF
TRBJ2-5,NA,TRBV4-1,CASSQDRLAPQETQYF
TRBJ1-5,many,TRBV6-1,CAAEEEPLGQPQHF
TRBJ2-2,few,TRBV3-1,CASSQGGSGELFF
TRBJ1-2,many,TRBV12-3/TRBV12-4,CASSPPDTGNYGYTF
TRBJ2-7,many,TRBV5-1,CASSPDPTGSYEQYF
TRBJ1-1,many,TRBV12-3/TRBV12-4,CASSPGGRHTEAFF
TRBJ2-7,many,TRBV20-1,CSARGPGALYEQYF
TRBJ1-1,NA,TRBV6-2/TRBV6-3,CASSLTETNTEAFF
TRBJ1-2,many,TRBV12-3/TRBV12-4,CASSGNLPQGTF
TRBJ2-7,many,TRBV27,CASRGRAGTSYEQYF
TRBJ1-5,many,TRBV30,CAWSDQGAVHNQPQHF
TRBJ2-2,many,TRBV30,CAWSVRARTGELFF
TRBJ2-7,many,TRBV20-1,CSARVENSPYEQYF
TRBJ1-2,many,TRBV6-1,CASSEAAAYGYTF
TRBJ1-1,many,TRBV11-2,CASSSGLLSTEAFF
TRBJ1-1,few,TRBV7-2,CASSSLEGGRTEAFF
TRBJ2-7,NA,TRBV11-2,CASSSSPRGGYEQYF
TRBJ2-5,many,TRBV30,CAWKGLRETQYF
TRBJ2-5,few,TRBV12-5,CASGPAGIQETQYF
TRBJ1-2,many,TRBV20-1,CSAMVLNYGYTF
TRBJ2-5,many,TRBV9,CASSVSGETQYF
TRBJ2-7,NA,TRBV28,CASTTGGVPYEQYF
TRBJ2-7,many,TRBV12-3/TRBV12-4,CASSPPSLEQYF
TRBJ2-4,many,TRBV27,CASSRRNPGWIAKNIQYF
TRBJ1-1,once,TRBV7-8,CASSLDMGIEAFF
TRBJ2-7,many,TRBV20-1,CSAPPHKGIYEQYF
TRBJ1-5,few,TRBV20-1,CSARSEGGQPQHF
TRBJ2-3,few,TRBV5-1,CASSWFPLLAGGTSTDTQYF
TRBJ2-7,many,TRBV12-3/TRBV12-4,CASSLLGASYEQYF
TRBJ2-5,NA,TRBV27,CASSPSLSGVGTQYF
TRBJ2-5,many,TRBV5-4,CASSPTSGYGETQYF
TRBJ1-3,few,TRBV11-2,CASSPRTGDGNTIYF
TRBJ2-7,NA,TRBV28,CASVRVSDSSYEQYF
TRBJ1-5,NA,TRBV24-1,CATSDRHNQPQHF
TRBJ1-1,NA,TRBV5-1,CASRLGLTEAFF
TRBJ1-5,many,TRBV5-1,CASSTSGGSQPQHF
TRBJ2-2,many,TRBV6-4,CATSYQGSTGELFF
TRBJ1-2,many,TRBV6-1,CAGSRTGTGGGYTF
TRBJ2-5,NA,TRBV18,CASSPPSRGEVQYF
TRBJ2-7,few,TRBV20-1,CSARPRWSDSYEQYF
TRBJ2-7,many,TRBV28,CASSFGLHREQYF
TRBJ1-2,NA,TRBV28,CASSLPGTGEGYGYTF
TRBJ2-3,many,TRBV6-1,CASSVDSGTPTDTQYF
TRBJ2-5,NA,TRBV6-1,CASSIGPSEGTQYF
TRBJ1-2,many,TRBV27,CASKTGGAGYTF
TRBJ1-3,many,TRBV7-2,CASSLRLGAASSGNTIYF
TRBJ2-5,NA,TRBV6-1,CASKRGSNQYF
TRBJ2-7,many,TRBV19,CASSTAGPSYEQYF
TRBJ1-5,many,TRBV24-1,CATSDLNQPQHF